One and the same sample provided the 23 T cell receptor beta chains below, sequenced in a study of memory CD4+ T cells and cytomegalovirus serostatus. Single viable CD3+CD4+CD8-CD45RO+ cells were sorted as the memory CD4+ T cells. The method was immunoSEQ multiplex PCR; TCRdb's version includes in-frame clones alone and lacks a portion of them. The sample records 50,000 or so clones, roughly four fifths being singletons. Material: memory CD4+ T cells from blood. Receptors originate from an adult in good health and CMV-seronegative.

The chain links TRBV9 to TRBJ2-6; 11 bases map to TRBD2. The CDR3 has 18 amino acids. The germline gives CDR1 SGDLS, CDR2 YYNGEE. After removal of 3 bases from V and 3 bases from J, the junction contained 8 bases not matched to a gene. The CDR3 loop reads CASSARLAGSGGANVLTF. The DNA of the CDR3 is TGTGCCAGCAGCGCCAGACTAGCGGGAAGTGGTGGGGCCAACGTCCTGACTTTC.

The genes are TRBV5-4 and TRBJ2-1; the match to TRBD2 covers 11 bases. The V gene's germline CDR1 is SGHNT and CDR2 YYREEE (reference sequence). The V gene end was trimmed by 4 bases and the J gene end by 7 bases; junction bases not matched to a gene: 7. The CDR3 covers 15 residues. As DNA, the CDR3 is TGTGCCAGCAGCCCCGGGACTAGCGGACCTAATGAGCAGTTCTTC. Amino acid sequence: CASSPGTSGPNEQFF.

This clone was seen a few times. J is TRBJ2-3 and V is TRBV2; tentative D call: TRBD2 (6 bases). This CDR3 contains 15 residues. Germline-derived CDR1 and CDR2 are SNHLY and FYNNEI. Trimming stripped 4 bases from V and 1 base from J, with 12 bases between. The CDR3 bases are TGTGCCAGCAGTGCGGCGGGAACGGGCACAGATACGCAGTATTTT. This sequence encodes CASSAAGTGTDTQYF.

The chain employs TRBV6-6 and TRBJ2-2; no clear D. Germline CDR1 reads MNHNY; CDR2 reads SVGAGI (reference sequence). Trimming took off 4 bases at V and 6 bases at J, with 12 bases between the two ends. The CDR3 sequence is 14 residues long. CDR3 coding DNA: TGTGCCAGCAGTTGGTGGCAAACGGCCGGGGAGCTGTTTTTT. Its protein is CASSWWQTAGELFF.

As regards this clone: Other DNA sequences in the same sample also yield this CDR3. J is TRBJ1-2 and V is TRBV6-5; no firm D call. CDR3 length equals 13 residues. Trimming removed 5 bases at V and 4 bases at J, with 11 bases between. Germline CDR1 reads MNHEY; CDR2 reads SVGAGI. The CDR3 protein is CASSPDAGYGYTF. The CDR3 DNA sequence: TGTGCCAGCAGTCCCGACGCTGGCTATGGCTACACCTTC.

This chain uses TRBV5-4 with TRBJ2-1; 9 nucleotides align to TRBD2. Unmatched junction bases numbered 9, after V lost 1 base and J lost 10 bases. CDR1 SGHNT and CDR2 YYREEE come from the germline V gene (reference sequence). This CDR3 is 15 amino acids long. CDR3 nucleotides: TGTGCCAGCAGCTTGTCCCAGCGGGGGGCTGGGGAGCAGTTCTTC. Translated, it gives CASSLSQRGAGEQFF.

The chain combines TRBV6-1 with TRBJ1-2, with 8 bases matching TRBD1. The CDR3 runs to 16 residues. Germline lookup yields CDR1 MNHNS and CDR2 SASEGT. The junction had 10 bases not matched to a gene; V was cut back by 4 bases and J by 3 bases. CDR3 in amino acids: CASSVLWTGKDYGYTF. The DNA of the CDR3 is TGTGCCAGCAGTGTGCTCTGGACAGGGAAGGACTATGGCTACACCTTC.

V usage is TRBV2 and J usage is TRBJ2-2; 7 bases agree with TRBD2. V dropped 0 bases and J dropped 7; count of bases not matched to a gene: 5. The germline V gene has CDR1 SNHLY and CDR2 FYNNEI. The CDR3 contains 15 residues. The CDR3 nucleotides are TGTGCCAGCAGTGAAGCTACGGGGAGGGACGGGGAGCTGTTTTTT. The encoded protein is CASSEATGRDGELFF.

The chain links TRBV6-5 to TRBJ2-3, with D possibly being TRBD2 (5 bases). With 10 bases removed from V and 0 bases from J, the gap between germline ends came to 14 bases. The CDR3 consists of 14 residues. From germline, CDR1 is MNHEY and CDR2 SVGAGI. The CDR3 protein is CATLSGGSTDTQYF. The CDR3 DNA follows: TGTGCCACCCTTTCGGGCGGGAGCACAGATACGCAGTATTTT.

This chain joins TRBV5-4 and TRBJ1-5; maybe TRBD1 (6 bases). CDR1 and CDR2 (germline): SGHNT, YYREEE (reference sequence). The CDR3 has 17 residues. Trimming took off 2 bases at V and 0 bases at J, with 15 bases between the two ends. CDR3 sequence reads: CASSFGGARYSNQPQHF. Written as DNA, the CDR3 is TGTGCCAGCAGCTTTGGGGGGGCTCGTTATAGCAATCAGCCCCAGCATTTT.

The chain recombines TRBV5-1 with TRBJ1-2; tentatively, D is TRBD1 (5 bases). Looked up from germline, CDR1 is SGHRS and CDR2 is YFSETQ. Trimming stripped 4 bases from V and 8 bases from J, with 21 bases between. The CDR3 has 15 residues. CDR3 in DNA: TGCGCCAGCAGCCCTATTGGGACTCCTGGAGAAGGCTACACCTTC. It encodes CASSPIGTPGEGYTF.

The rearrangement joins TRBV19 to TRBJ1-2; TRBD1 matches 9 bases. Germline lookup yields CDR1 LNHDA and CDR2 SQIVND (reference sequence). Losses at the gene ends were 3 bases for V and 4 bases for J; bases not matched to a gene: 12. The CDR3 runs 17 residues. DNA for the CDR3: TGTGCCAGTAGTATCCGGGACAGGGCGAGGATATCCTATGGCTACACCTTC. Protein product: CASSIRDRARISYGYTF.

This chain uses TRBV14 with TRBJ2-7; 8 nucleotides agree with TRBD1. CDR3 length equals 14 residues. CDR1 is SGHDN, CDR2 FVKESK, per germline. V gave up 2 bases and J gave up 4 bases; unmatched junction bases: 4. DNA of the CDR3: TGTGCCAGCAGCCAACTAGGACAGGGTTACGAGCAGTACTTC. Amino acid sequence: CASSQLGQGYEQYF.

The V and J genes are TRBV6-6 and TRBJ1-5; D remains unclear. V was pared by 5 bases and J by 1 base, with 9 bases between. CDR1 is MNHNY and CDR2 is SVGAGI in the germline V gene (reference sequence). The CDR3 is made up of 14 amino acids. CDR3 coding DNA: TGTGCCAGCAGTACCCGACGGAGCAATCAGCCCCAGCATTTT. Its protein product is CASSTRRSNQPQHF.

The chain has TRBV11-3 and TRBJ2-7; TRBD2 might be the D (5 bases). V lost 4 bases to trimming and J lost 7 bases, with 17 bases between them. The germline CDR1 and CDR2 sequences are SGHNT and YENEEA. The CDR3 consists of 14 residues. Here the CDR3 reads CASSYGIFALEQYF. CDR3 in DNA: TGTGCCAGCAGCTACGGGATATTCGCGTTGGAGCAGTACTTC.

CDR3 bases: TGTGCCAGCAGAGGTACAGGGGTCACTGAAGCTTTCTTT. It codes for CASRGTGVTEAFF. The chain is built from TRBV2 and TRBJ1-1, with 7 bases that match TRBD1. V was pared by 6 bases and J by 4 bases, with 5 bases of the junction left unmatched. Germline V gene lookup returns CDR1 SNHLY and CDR2 FYNNEI. This CDR3 has 13 residues.

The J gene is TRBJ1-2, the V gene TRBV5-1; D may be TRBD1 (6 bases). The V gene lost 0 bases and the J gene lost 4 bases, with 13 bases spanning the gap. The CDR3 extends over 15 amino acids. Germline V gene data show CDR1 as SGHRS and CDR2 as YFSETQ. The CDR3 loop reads CASSLGQGPPYGYTF. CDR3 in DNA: TGCGCCAGCAGCTTGGGGCAGGGGCCTCCCTATGGCTACACCTTC.

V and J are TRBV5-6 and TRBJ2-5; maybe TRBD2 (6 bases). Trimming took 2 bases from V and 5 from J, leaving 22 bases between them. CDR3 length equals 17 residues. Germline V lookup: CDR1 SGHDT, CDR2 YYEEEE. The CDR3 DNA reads TGTGCCAGCAGCTTTTCCCCGGGACTCAAACTGGGGGAGACCCAGTACTTC. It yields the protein CASSFSPGLKLGETQYF.

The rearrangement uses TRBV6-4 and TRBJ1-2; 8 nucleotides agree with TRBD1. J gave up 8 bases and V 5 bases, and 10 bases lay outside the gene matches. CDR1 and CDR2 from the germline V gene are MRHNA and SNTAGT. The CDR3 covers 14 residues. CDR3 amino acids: CASSPLGQGGGYTF. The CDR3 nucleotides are TGTGCCAGCAGTCCTCTAGGACAGGGTGGAGGCTACACCTTC.

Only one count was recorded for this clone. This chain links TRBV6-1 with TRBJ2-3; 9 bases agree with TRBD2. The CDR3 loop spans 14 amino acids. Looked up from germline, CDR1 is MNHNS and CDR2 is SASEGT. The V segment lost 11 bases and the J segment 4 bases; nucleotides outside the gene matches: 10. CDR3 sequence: CAVSRGGLSDTQYF. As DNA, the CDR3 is TGTGCCGTTTCGCGGGGGGGCCTGTCAGATACGCAGTATTTT.

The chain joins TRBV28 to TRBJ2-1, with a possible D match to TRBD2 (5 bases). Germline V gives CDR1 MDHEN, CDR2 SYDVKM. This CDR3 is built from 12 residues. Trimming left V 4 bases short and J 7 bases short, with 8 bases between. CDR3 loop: CASSSAANEQFF. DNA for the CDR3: TGTGCCAGCAGTTCAGCGGCTAATGAGCAGTTCTTC.

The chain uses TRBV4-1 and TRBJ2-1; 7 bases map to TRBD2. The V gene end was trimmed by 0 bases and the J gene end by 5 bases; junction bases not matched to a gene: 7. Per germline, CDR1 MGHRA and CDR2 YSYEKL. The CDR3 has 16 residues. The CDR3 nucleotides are TGCGCCAGCAGCCAAGAGCAGCGCGGGGGAAACAATGAGCAGTTCTTC. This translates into CASSQEQRGGNNEQFF.

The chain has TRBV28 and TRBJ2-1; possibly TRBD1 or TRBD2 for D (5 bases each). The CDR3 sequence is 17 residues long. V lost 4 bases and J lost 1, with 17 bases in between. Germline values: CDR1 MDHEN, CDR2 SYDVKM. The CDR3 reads CASSSIGGTGSYNEQFF. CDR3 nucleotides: TGTGCCAGCAGTTCTATTGGGGGAACCGGGTCCTACAATGAGCAGTTCTTC.